This record covers a single T cell receptor delta chain. Antigen: not known. TRG and TRD sequences were obtained from every sorted gammadelta sample. TCRdb re-analyzed the multiplex PCR reads via CATT. This sample has around 46,000 delta-chain clones, with roughly 2% found just once. This entry belongs to a study of γδ T cells in repeated Plasmodium falciparum infection. About the research overall: Donors had four controlled P. falciparum NF54 infections over about 640 days. Notes on the study in general: Vdelta2-negative gammadelta repertoires appeared less diverse and less shared in Malian than Australian children. Vgamma9/Vdelta2+ repertoires stayed stably polyclonal over time and infection.

CDR3 length: 22 residues. Trimming cost V 5 bases and J 3 bases; bases outside gene matches: 27. Germline V gene sequence: CDR1 TSWWSYY, CDR2 QGS. Vgamma9/Vdelta2+ and Vdelta2-negative gammadelta T cells were flow-sorted from PBMC for bulk sequencing. Input material: gamma-delta T cells from blood. The J gene is TRDJ1, the V gene TRDV1; 10 bases are shared with TRDD3. In the absence of a J gene in TCRdb, the DNA was matched to germline to assign it here. The receptor's source is a pool of human donors (malaria-infected and uninfected, not separated). For the CDR3, the DNA is TGTGCTCTTGGGAAACCCTCTCGGGTGGGGGATACTACGCGGGGTTACGCCGATAAACTCATCTTT. Its protein product is CALGKPSRVGDTTRGYADKLIF.